The 10 T cell receptor beta chains reported below all come from one sample, sequenced in a study of shared clonotypes between healthy human individuals. The repertoire was sequenced with immunoSEQ multiplex PCR; TCRdb's copy has only in-frame clones and lacks some. Of about a million clones in the sample, about 80% were seen once. Sequencing was done on a sample of memory CD4+ T cells from PBMCs. The subset here: CD45RA-negative fraction. The receptors were sampled from a man between 18 and 29 years old in good health. Some clones in this sample may be carry-over from other donors' samples.

The CDR3 coding sequence is TGTGCCAGCAGGGGACAGGGGGTTTATGGCTACACCTTC. It translates to CASRGQGVYGYTF. The chain links TRBV28 to TRBJ1-2; 11 bases fit TRBD1. Trimming cost V 6 bases and J 5 bases; bases outside gene matches: 2. Per germline, CDR1 MDHEN and CDR2 SYDVKM. The CDR3 length is 13 residues.

The chain is built from TRBV7-9 and TRBJ2-5; a possible D gene is TRBD1 (6 bases). CDR1 and CDR2 from the germline V gene are SEHNR and FQNEAQ (reference sequence). This CDR3 is 17 amino acids long. V shed 5 bases and J shed 1 base, with 20 bases lying between them. The CDR3 nucleotides are TGTGCCAGCAGCCCCTATGGGGGCAGGGGCCTCCAAGAGACCCAGTACTTC. The encoded protein is CASSPYGGRGLQETQYF.

This clone appeared once. The V and J genes are TRBV29-1 and TRBJ2-3; no clear D. Germline V gene lookup returns CDR1 SQVTM and CDR2 ANQGSEA. V lost 8 bases to trimming and J lost 0 bases, with 9 bases between them. CDR3 length: 12 amino acids. The CDR3 here is CSTELSTDTQYF. For the CDR3, the DNA is TGCAGCACGGAATTGAGCACAGATACGCAGTATTTT.

V usage is TRBV7-9 and J usage is TRBJ1-3, with D hard to call. CDR3 length: 15 amino acids. Trimming stripped 4 bases from V and 4 bases from J, with 14 bases between. Germline V CDR1 and CDR2: SEHNR, FQNEAQ (reference sequence). CDR3: CASSSLYVRGNTIYF. CDR3 nucleotides: TGTGCCAGCAGCTCCCTTTACGTCCGAGGAAACACCATATATTTT.

The chain recombines TRBV5-4 with TRBJ2-6; no clear D. Germline CDR1 is SGHNT and CDR2 is YYREEE (reference sequence). With 2 bases removed from V and 0 bases from J, the gap between germline ends came to 3 bases. CDR3 length: 14 residues. CDR3 protein: CASSFDSGANVLTF. The DNA for the CDR3 is TGTGCCAGCAGCTTTGACTCTGGGGCCAACGTCCTGACTTTC.

As to this clone: The germline gene is not matched at one end of the junction; a read error may be the cause. V and J are TRBV7-9 and TRBJ2-1, with D possibly matching TRBD2 (6 bases). CDR3 length equals 16 residues. Per the germline V gene, CDR1 is SEHNR and CDR2 is FQNEAQ (reference sequence). The DNA of the CDR3 is TGCGCCAGCAGCCAAGATCCGGGACTTCAGATTAATGAGCAGTTCTTC. Amino acid sequence: CASSQDPGLQINEQFF. Combining the CDR3 with reference TRBV7-9 and TRBJ2-1 gives the whole variable domain DTGVSQNPRHKITKRGQNVTFRCDPISEHNRLYWYRQTLGQGPEFLTYFQNEAQLEKSRLLSDRFSAERPKGSFSTLEIQRTEQGDSAMYLCASSQDPGLQINEQFFGPGTRLTVL.

The chain employs TRBV6-6 and TRBJ1-1; D gene ambiguous. The CDR3 is made up of 15 amino acids. Germline V CDR1 and CDR2: MNHNY, SVGAGI (reference sequence). The V and J ends lost 2 bases and 2 bases respectively, with 12 bases between them. CDR3 in amino acids: CASSYGPGGNTEAFF. DNA of the CDR3: TGTGCCAGCAGTTACGGCCCGGGTGGTAACACTGAAGCTTTCTTT.

The chain joins TRBV11-2 to TRBJ2-7; unclear D gene. The germline CDR1 and CDR2 sequences are SGHAT and FQNNGV. The V end was cut by 4 bases, the J end by 6 bases, with 13 bases between. The CDR3 is 13 residues long. The CDR3 loop reads CASSSANLGEQYF. CDR3 sequence (DNA): TGTGCCAGCAGCTCGGCTAATTTGGGCGAGCAGTACTTC.

The chain combines TRBV9 with TRBJ1-5; 7 positions agree with TRBD1. The CDR3 totals 14 residues. J lost 5 bases, V lost 4 bases, and 6 bases had no gene match. Germline V gene lookup returns CDR1 SGDLS and CDR2 YYNGEE. In DNA, the CDR3 is TGTGCCAGCAGCCGCGGACAGGTCGATCAGCCCCAGCATTTT. Amino acids: CASSRGQVDQPQHF.

This clone was observed a single time. The sample carries other DNA sequences with the same CDR3. This chain joins TRBV28 and TRBJ1-5, with 8 nucleotides matching TRBD1. Germline V CDR1 and CDR2: MDHEN, SYDVKM. V lost 4 bases to trimming and J lost 2 bases; unmatched junction nucleotides: 4. The CDR3 is 15 amino acids. The CDR3 here is CASSSGQGGNQPQHF. The CDR3 nucleotides are TGTGCCAGCAGTTCCGGACAGGGCGGCAATCAGCCCCAGCATTTT.